What follows are 17 T cell receptor beta chains derived from one specimen sequenced in a study of human T cells and chemical hapten exposure. TCRdb passed the RACE reads through MiXCR, listing each CDR3 protein once. The sample carries approximately 52,000 distinct CDR3 sequences, more than 9% recorded once. The time point here: pre-sensitization, week 0. The treatment denotes: therapeutic diphenylcyclopropenone sensitization with weekly scalp DPC. The authors extracted total RNA from unfractionated whole blood. Source: whole blood, taken in connection with sensitization to the hapten diphenylcyclopropenone (DPC). The receptors were sampled from a woman under 40 with alopecia areata. Some clones in this sample may be carry-over from other donors' samples.

The rearrangement links TRBV5-1 to TRBJ2-7; maybe TRBD2 (5 bases). The germline V and J ends were trimmed by 0 bases and 2 bases, with 12 bases remaining between them. Per germline, CDR1 SGHRS and CDR2 YFSETQ. The CDR3 covers 15 residues. The chain's CDR3 is CASSLVGGNAYEQYF. Written as DNA, the CDR3 is TGCGCCAGCAGCTTGGTTGGAGGTAACGCCTACGAGCAGTACTTC.

The sample holds a few counts of this clonotype. This chain uses TRBV28 with TRBJ2-7; D is perhaps TRBD2 (6 bases). Trimming shortened V by 8 bases and J by 0 bases, and 11 bases separated the two germline ends. This CDR3 comprises 13 residues. Germline CDR1 is MDHEN and CDR2 is SYDVKM. CDR3 in amino acids: CASHTGSSYEQYF. CDR3 sequence (DNA): TGTGCCAGCCACACCGGGAGCTCCTACGAGCAGTACTTC. The full variable domain, rest sourced from reference TRBV28 and TRBJ2-7, is DVKVTQSSRYLVKRTGEKVFLECVQDMDHENMFWYRQDPGLGLRLIYFSYDVKMKEKGDIPEGYSVSREKKERFSLILESASTNQTSMYLCASHTGSSYEQYFGPGTRLTVT.

This clonotype was counted only a few times. This chain connects TRBV20-1 to TRBJ1-6; TRBD1 is a possible D gene (5 bases). Looked up from germline, CDR1 is DFQATT and CDR2 is SNEGSKA (reference sequence). The germline V and J ends were trimmed by 2 bases and 5 bases, with 13 bases remaining between them. This CDR3 region has 15 residues. The CDR3 region is CSARNQGLNNSPLHF. In DNA, the CDR3 is TGCAGTGCTAGAAATCAGGGCTTAAATAATTCACCCCTCCACTTT.

This clonotype was picked up many times. The V call is TRBV28, the J call TRBJ1-5, with 7 bases identical to TRBD1. Germline assignment: CDR1 MDHEN and CDR2 SYDVKM. The J segment lost 0 bases and the V segment lost 4 bases, leaving 3 bases of the junction unmatched. The CDR3 length is 15 residues. The CDR3, as DNA: TGTGCCAGCAGTTGGGGGACAGATAGCAATCAGCCCCAGCATTTT. Protein: CASSWGTDSNQPQHF.

This chain links TRBV10-3 with TRBJ2-3; TRBD2 aligns across 11 bases. The trim removed 3 bases at V and 1 base at J, leaving 9 bases unmatched. The CDR3 loop spans 18 amino acids. Germline-derived CDR1 and CDR2 are ENHRY and SYGVKD. CDR3 loop: CAISDPGLAEIRTDTQYF. CDR3 coding DNA: TGTGCCATCAGTGACCCGGGACTAGCGGAAATTCGCACAGATACGCAGTATTTT.

The chain is built from TRBV20-1 and TRBJ2-7; no definite D call. This CDR3 is 15 amino acids long. V shed 0 bases and J shed 0 bases, with 12 bases lying between them. The germline gives CDR1 DFQATT, CDR2 SNEGSKA (reference sequence). The DNA of the CDR3 is TGCAGTGCTAGAGATCTCCAACTTTCCTCCTACGAGCAGTACTTC. It specifies CSARDLQLSSYEQYF.

The chain couples TRBV6-1 to TRBJ1-1, with TRBD1 identical over 12 bases. The CDR3 is made up of 17 amino acids. The V gene end was trimmed by 6 bases and the J gene end by 10 bases; junction bases not matched to a gene: 18. Germline CDR1 and CDR2: MNHNS and SASEGT. The CDR3 sequence: CASRRAGTGGISNLAFF. DNA of the CDR3: TGTGCCAGCAGAAGAGCCGGGACAGGGGGCATATCCAACCTAGCTTTCTTT.

This clonotype was counted between two and nine times. The gene calls are TRBV5-6 and TRBJ2-7; 7 bases fit TRBD1. The CDR3 is made up of 15 amino acids. The V and J ends lost 3 bases and 4 bases, in that order; junction bases with no gene match: 10. CDR1 is SGHDT, CDR2 YYEEEE, per germline. CDR3 protein: CASSSPDRPQYEQYF. CDR3 bases: TGTGCCAGCAGCTCGCCGGACAGGCCCCAGTACGAGCAGTACTTC.

The rearrangement joins TRBV30 to TRBJ1-2; tentative D call: TRBD1 (6 bases). The germline V gene encodes CDR1 GTSNPN and CDR2 SVGIG (reference sequence). The CDR3 is 13 residues long. Trimming shortened V by 2 bases and J by 7 bases, and 14 bases separated the two germline ends. CDR3 DNA: TGTGCCTGGAGTCGGGCCAGGGGAGGTGGCTACACCTTC. This gives the protein CAWSRARGGGYTF.

In this sample, this clonotype turned up a few times. The rearrangement joins TRBV6-1 to TRBJ1-5, with D perhaps matching TRBD1 (5 bases). CDR1 is MNHNS and CDR2 is SASEGT in the germline V gene. Trimming left V 1 base short and J 4 bases short, with 20 bases between. The CDR3 totals 18 residues. The CDR3 protein is CASSEGGSGLRGNQPQHF. The DNA for the CDR3 is TGTGCCAGCAGTGAAGGAGGCTCGGGACTAAGGGGTAATCAGCCCCAGCATTTT.

At least ten counts were recorded for this clonotype. The V and J genes are TRBV6-4 and TRBJ1-1; D remains ambiguous. This CDR3 has 13 residues. V lost 6 bases to trimming and J lost 2 bases, with 10 bases between them. Germline values: CDR1 MRHNA, CDR2 SNTAGT. In nucleotides, the CDR3 is TGTGCCAGCAGCGTGGAGAGCAACACTGAAGCTTTCTTT. It translates to CASSVESNTEAFF.

V and J are TRBV4-1 and TRBJ1-1, with 7 bases identical to TRBD1. The V gene end was trimmed by 3 bases and the J gene end by 0 bases; junction bases not matched to a gene: 4. Germline assignment: CDR1 MGHRA and CDR2 YSYEKL. The CDR3 consists of 15 residues. The CDR3 region has the DNA TGCGCCAGCAGCCAGAGGACAGGAATGAACACTGAAGCTTTCTTT. Encoded protein: CASSQRTGMNTEAFF.

The V and J genes are TRBV5-1 and TRBJ2-2; D is unclear. Per the germline V gene, CDR1 is SGHRS and CDR2 is YFSETQ. The ends were cut back, 1 base at V and 7 bases at J, with 11 bases in the middle. CDR3 length equals 14 residues. The CDR3 is CASSLLQSGGELFF. CDR3 nucleotides: TGCGCCAGCAGCTTGCTACAGTCCGGCGGGGAGCTGTTTTTT.

The V and J genes are TRBV5-5 and TRBJ2-3; D is unresolved. The CDR3 totals 14 residues. V lost 4 bases to trimming and J lost 0 bases, with 9 bases between them. Germline V CDR1 and CDR2: SGHKS, YYEKEE (reference sequence). CDR3 in DNA: TGTGCCAGCAGCCCTACGGTCAGCACAGATACGCAGTATTTT. Its protein product is CASSPTVSTDTQYF. Variable domain in full (rest from reference TRBV5-5 and TRBJ2-3): DAGVTQSPTHLIKTRGQQVTLRCSPISGHKSVSWYQQVLGQGPQFIFQYYEKEERGRGNFPDRFSARQFPNYSSELNVNALLLGDSALYLCASSPTVSTDTQYFGPGTRLTVL.

This clonotype was counted a few times. V gene TRBV7-2 combines with J gene TRBJ2-3; D possibly corresponds to TRBD1 (5 bases). V lost 5 bases and J 2 bases, leaving 14 bases between the germline ends. This CDR3 is built from 15 residues. CDR1 is SGHTA and CDR2 is FQGNSA in the germline V gene. CDR3 sequence: CASSLSGAYTDTQYF. The CDR3 DNA is TGTGCCAGCAGCCTCTCTGGGGCATACACAGATACGCAGTATTTT.

V is TRBV7-2 and J is TRBJ2-5, with D unresolved. Looked up from germline, CDR1 is SGHTA and CDR2 is FQGNSA. V gave up 3 bases and J gave up 0 bases, with 8 bases separating them. The CDR3 runs 14 residues. The CDR3 protein is CASSFASHQETQYF. The CDR3 bases are TGTGCCAGCAGCTTTGCCAGCCACCAAGAGACCCAGTACTTC.

This clonotype was seen a few times. This chain joins TRBV28 and TRBJ2-5, with D unresolved. Trimming took 6 bases from V and 1 from J, leaving 12 bases between them. The CDR3 spans 14 residues. Germline CDR1 MDHEN, CDR2 SYDVKM. CDR3 sequence: CASSPPLGQETQYF. The CDR3 region has the DNA TGTGCCAGCAGCCCGCCCTTGGGCCAAGAGACCCAGTACTTC.